The 13 T cell receptor beta chains given below trace back to one sample, sequenced in a study of blood T cell repertoires in COVID-19 (dated by TCRdb to 2018 to 2021). Libraries were constructed by the immunoSEQ multiplex PCR assay. This immuneACCESS table, as held by TCRdb, lists in-frame sequences with V and J called but not all clones. Of the missing ones, under half trace to an unresolved V gene in checked studies; the others have no known cause. A total of about 210,000 clones appear in this sample, around 84% of them only once. The ten largest clonotypes hold 8% to 11% of the sample. Sequenced input: peripheral blood. The receptor set was obtained from a woman aged 80 or older with COVID-19, enrolled during active disease.

This clone is a singleton in its sample. J is TRBJ1-2 and V is TRBV28, with TRBD1 as a possible D gene (6 bases). The germline V gene has CDR1 MDHEN and CDR2 SYDVKM. The CDR3 totals 13 residues. Trimming removed 6 bases at V and 4 bases at J, with 12 bases between. CDR3 sequence (DNA): TGTGCCAGCAGCTCACAGGGTATCTATGGCTACACCTTC. Translated, it gives CASSSQGIYGYTF.

DNA for the CDR3: TGTGCCAGCAGCCAAGAGGGTTTACCCCCGGGGTATGGCTACACCTTC. It yields the protein CASSQEGLPPGYGYTF. This sequence joins TRBV3-1 (or the pseudogene TRBV3-2) and TRBJ1-2; D is ambiguous. Germline V CDR1 and CDR2: LGHDT, YNNKEL (reference sequence). V gave up 0 bases and J gave up 5 bases, with 16 bases separating them. This CDR3 is 16 amino acids long.

The rearrangement uses TRBV20-1 and TRBJ1-1; no definite D call. V was shortened by 3 bases and J by 1 base, with 24 bases between the two germline ends. CDR1 is DFQATT and CDR2 is SNEGSKA in the germline V gene (reference sequence). The CDR3 is made up of 18 amino acids. The CDR3 sequence is CSASPTRGAVGKNTEAFF. CDR3 nucleotides: TGCAGTGCTAGTCCCACACGGGGTGCGGTCGGGAAGAACACTGAAGCTTTCTTT.

A note on this clone: The same CDR3 can be traced to other DNA sequences in this sample. This chain joins TRBV19 and TRBJ2-3; TRBD2 matches 7 bases. The germline V gene has CDR1 LNHDA and CDR2 SQIVND (reference sequence). Unmatched junction bases numbered 3, after V lost 1 base and J lost 5 bases. CDR3 length: 14 amino acids. As DNA, the CDR3 is TGTGCCAGTAGTATAGGGCGCGGGGGAGATACGCAGTATTTT. Protein: CASSIGRGGDTQYF.

This clone was picked up a small number of times. V and J are TRBV3-1 (or the pseudogene TRBV3-2) and TRBJ1-2, with 8 bases fitting TRBD1. With 1 base clipped from V and 7 bases from J, the junction kept 5 bases outside the gene matches. Germline loops: CDR1 LGHDT, CDR2 YNNKEL (reference sequence). CDR3 length: 14 amino acids. CDR3 region: CASSQAQGAGGYTF. In DNA, the CDR3 is TGTGCCAGCAGCCAAGCTCAGGGGGCAGGTGGCTACACCTTC.

This sequence joins TRBV6-6 and TRBJ2-6; no clear D gene. From germline, CDR1 is MNHNY and CDR2 SVGAGI (reference sequence). Deletions cut 2 bases from V and 2 bases from J, with 4 bases between. CDR3 length: 14 amino acids. The CDR3 coding sequence is TGTGCCAGCAGTTACGTCACTGGGGCCAACGTCCTGACTTTC. Its translation is CASSYVTGANVLTF.

This chain connects TRBV5-8 to TRBJ2-3; 10 bases fit TRBD1. The CDR3 spans 15 residues. Germline CDR1 SGHTS, CDR2 YDEGEE. The trim removed 6 bases at V and 5 bases at J, leaving 9 bases unmatched. CDR3 nucleotides: TGTGCCAGCACCTTAGGGACAGGGGAGGTAGATACGCAGTATTTT. It specifies CASTLGTGEVDTQYF. The entire variable domain, with the rest obtained from reference TRBV5-8 and TRBJ2-3, is as follows: EAGVTQSPTHLIKTRGQQATLRCSPISGHTSVYWYQQALGLGLQFLLWYDEGEERNRGNFPPRFSGRQFPNYSSELNVNALELEDSALYLCASTLGTGEVDTQYFGPGTRLTVL.

The chain is built from TRBV12-3 or TRBV12-4 and TRBJ1-2; D may be TRBD1 (5 bases). V lost 4 bases to trimming and J lost 4 bases, with 10 bases between them. This CDR3 contains 13 residues. The CDR3 region is CASSSTVFYGYTF. The CDR3 bases are TGTGCCAGCAGTTCGACAGTGTTCTATGGCTACACCTTC.

This chain's CDR3 is CASTLVGQGPDSYEQYF. CDR3 coding DNA: TGTGCCAGCACCCTAGTGGGGCAGGGCCCGGACTCCTACGAGCAGTACTTC. The chain uses TRBV11-2 and TRBJ2-7; D perhaps matches TRBD1 (5 bases). This CDR3 contains 17 residues. Germline V gives CDR1 SGHAT, CDR2 FQNNGV. Trimming pared 7 bases from V and 0 bases from J, leaving 22 bases between.

This clone was counted only a few times. This CDR3 reads CASSYSVARSPYEQYF. The CDR3 region has the DNA TGTGCCAGCAGTTACTCGGTGGCCCGCTCCCCCTACGAGCAGTACTTC. The rearrangement uses TRBV6-6 and TRBJ2-7; no definite D call. This CDR3 has 16 residues. In germline, CDR1 is MNHNY, CDR2 SVGAGI (reference sequence). V gave up 0 bases and J gave up 2 bases, with 14 bases separating them.

The chain uses TRBV4-1 and TRBJ1-1; 8 positions match TRBD1. CDR1 MGHRA and CDR2 YSYEKL come from the germline V gene. J lost 3 bases, V lost 0 bases, and 6 bases had no gene match. This CDR3 region has 16 residues. The CDR3 is CASSQDRGRLDTEAFF. CDR3 in DNA: TGCGCCAGCAGCCAAGACAGGGGGCGCTTGGACACTGAAGCTTTCTTT.

The chain uses TRBV19 and TRBJ1-5; TRBD1 matches at 9 bases. V shed 1 base and J 4 bases; nucleotides not matched to a gene: 8. Germline V lookup: CDR1 LNHDA, CDR2 SQIVND (reference sequence). The CDR3 consists of 17 residues. The CDR3 DNA reads as TGTGCCAGTAGTATAGCGGTAGGACAGGGGTTTAATCAGCCCCAGCATTTT. Its protein product is CASSIAVGQGFNQPQHF.

To note about this clone: Other DNA sequences in the same sample also yield this CDR3. The chain combines TRBV19 with TRBJ1-5; 10 nucleotides line up with TRBD1. Germline CDR1 and CDR2: LNHDA and SQIVND (reference sequence). Trimming cost V 1 base and J 0 bases; bases outside gene matches: 9. This CDR3 is 19 amino acids long. CDR3 bases: TGTGCCAGTAGTATAGGGGGTGGCAGGACAGGGGGTAGCAATCAGCCCCAGCATTTT. It specifies CASSIGGGRTGGSNQPQHF. The variable domain in full, completed from reference TRBV19 and TRBJ1-5, reads DGGITQSPKYLFRKEGQNVTLSCEQNLNHDAMYWYRQDPGQGLRLIYYSQIVNDFQKGDIAEGYSVSREKKESFPLTVTSAQKNPTAFYLCASSIGGGRTGGSNQPQHFGDGTRLSIL.